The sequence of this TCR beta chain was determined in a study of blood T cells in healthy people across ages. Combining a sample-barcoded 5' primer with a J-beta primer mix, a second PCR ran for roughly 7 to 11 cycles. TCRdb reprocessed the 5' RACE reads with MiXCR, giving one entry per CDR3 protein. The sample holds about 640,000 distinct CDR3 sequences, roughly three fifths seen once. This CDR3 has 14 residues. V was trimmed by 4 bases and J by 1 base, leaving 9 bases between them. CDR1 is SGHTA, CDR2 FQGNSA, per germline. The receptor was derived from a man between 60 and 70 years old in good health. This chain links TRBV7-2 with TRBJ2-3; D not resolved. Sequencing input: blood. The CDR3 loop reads CASSYRPGTDTQYF. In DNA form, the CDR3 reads TGTGCCAGCAGCTACCGGCCGGGCACAGATACGCAGTATTTT.